This is a list of T cell receptor beta chains from one sample in a study of blood T cell repertoires in COVID-19. TCRdb's copy holds only in-frame clones and misses some; the assay was immunoSEQ multiplex PCR. In the table there are 200,000 to 250,000 clones, 84% of which are singletons. The material sequenced was peripheral blood. These receptors all come from a man in his forties or fifties with active or convalescent COVID-19. CDR3s include the opening cysteine and the closing phenylalanine or tryptophan. Each record gives: D gene, clone size, V gene, J gene, CDR3 protein, CDR3 DNA. A D gene is named only where the DNA matches it firmly. Only part of the rows carry a size: once, few, many, or a class if the clone is expanded.

d_call: -; clone_size: -; v_call: TRBV28; j_call: TRBJ2-5; cdr3_aa: CASSLSGSQETQYF; cdr3_nt: TGTGCCAGCAGTTTATCGGGGAGCCAAGAGACCCAGTACTTC
d_call: -; clone_size: -; v_call: TRBV12-5; j_call: TRBJ1-5; cdr3_aa: CASGFEEPQHF; cdr3_nt: TGTGCTAGTGGTTTTGAGGAGCCCCAGCATTTT
d_call: TRBD2; clone_size: -; v_call: TRBV15; j_call: TRBJ2-3; cdr3_aa: CATSLGTSGPGYTDTQYF; cdr3_nt: TGTGCCACCAGCCTCGGGACTAGCGGGCCGGGCTACACAGATACGCAGTATTTT
d_call: -; clone_size: once; v_call: TRBV5-1; j_call: TRBJ2-7; cdr3_aa: CASSLGTRYEQYF; cdr3_nt: TGCGCCAGCAGCTTGGGGACTCGCTACGAGCAGTACTTC
d_call: -; clone_size: -; v_call: TRBV10-1; j_call: TRBJ1-6; cdr3_aa: CARSQGFLYNSPLHF; cdr3_nt: TGCGCCAGATCACAGGGATTCCTTTATAATTCACCCCTCCACTTT
d_call: TRBD1; clone_size: -; v_call: TRBV28; j_call: TRBJ1-2; cdr3_aa: CASNSDREGYGYTF; cdr3_nt: TGTGCCAGCAATTCCGACAGGGAAGGGTATGGCTACACCTTC
d_call: -; clone_size: -; v_call: TRBV19; j_call: TRBJ1-2; cdr3_aa: CASSILVRGHGYTF; cdr3_nt: TGTGCCAGTAGTATACTAGTCCGAGGGCATGGCTACACCTTC
d_call: TRBD1; clone_size: -; v_call: TRBV28; j_call: TRBJ1-1; cdr3_aa: CASILGGQGMNTEAFF; cdr3_nt: TGTGCCAGCATCCTGGGGGGACAGGGAATGAACACTGAAGCTTTCTTT
d_call: TRBD1; clone_size: -; v_call: TRBV6-5; j_call: TRBJ1-1; cdr3_aa: CASSSGQGLEFGAFF; cdr3_nt: TGTGCCAGCAGTTCTGGACAGGGTTTGGAATTCGGAGCTTTCTTT
d_call: -; clone_size: -; v_call: TRBV28; j_call: TRBJ2-7; cdr3_aa: CASSLNAARASYEQYF; cdr3_nt: TGTGCCAGCAGTTTAAACGCCGCTAGAGCCTCCTACGAGCAGTACTTC
d_call: -; clone_size: few; v_call: TRBV13; j_call: TRBJ1-3; cdr3_aa: CASSLRGYGGNTIYF; cdr3_nt: TGTGCCAGCAGCTTAAGAGGGTACGGCGGAAACACCATATATTTT
d_call: -; clone_size: -; v_call: TRBV27; j_call: TRBJ1-5; cdr3_aa: CASRTVGGNQPQHF; cdr3_nt: TGTGCCAGCAGGACTGTAGGGGGCAATCAGCCCCAGCATTTT
d_call: TRBD1; clone_size: -; v_call: TRBV4-1; j_call: TRBJ1-1; cdr3_aa: CASSPRQGANTEAFF; cdr3_nt: TGCGCCAGCAGCCCCAGACAGGGGGCCAACACTGAAGCTTTCTTT
d_call: -; clone_size: -; v_call: TRBV28; j_call: TRBJ1-1; cdr3_aa: CASSPGTPNTEAFF; cdr3_nt: TGTGCCAGCAGTCCCGGGACACCTAACACTGAAGCTTTCTTT
d_call: TRBD2; clone_size: -; v_call: TRBV7-6; j_call: TRBJ2-1; cdr3_aa: CASSLESAGGLGASYNEQFF; cdr3_nt: TGTGCCAGCAGCTTAGAGTCGGCGGGGGGGCTGGGAGCGTCCTACAATGAGCAGTTCTTC
d_call: -; clone_size: -; v_call: TRBV11-2; j_call: TRBJ1-5; cdr3_aa: CASSLDRGSNQPQHF; cdr3_nt: TGTGCCAGCAGCTTAGATCGGGGATCGAATCAGCCCCAGCATTTT
d_call: TRBD1; clone_size: -; v_call: TRBV6-5; j_call: TRBJ2-4; cdr3_aa: CASSRDRAAIQYF; cdr3_nt: TGTGCCAGCAGCCGGGACAGGGCAGCCATTCAGTACTTC
d_call: -; clone_size: -; v_call: TRBV4-2; j_call: TRBJ2-3; cdr3_aa: CASSHPVLRGTDTQYF; cdr3_nt: TGTGCCAGCAGCCACCCGGTTCTTCGGGGCACAGATACGCAGTATTTT
d_call: -; clone_size: -; v_call: TRBV9; j_call: TRBJ2-7; cdr3_aa: CASSVAPDKTYEQYF; cdr3_nt: TGTGCCAGCAGCGTAGCCCCGGACAAGACCTACGAGCAGTACTTC
d_call: -; clone_size: -; v_call: TRBV5-1; j_call: TRBJ2-1; cdr3_aa: CASSPSVSSYNEQFF; cdr3_nt: TGCGCCAGCAGCCCGAGCGTGTCTTCCTACAATGAGCAGTTCTTC
d_call: TRBD2; clone_size: -; v_call: TRBV6-1; j_call: TRBJ2-2; cdr3_aa: CASSERGLARGTGELFF; cdr3_nt: TGTGCCAGCAGTGAAAGAGGACTAGCGCGAGGCACCGGGGAGCTGTTTTTT
d_call: -; clone_size: -; v_call: TRBV28; j_call: TRBJ1-4; cdr3_aa: CASWGQGYEKLFF; cdr3_nt: TGTGCCAGTTGGGGGCAGGGTTATGAAAAACTGTTTTTT
d_call: TRBD1; clone_size: -; v_call: TRBV5-1; j_call: TRBJ1-2; cdr3_aa: CASSERQGEGGYTF; cdr3_nt: TGCGCCAGCAGCGAAAGACAGGGGGAAGGAGGCTACACCTTC
d_call: -; clone_size: -; v_call: TRBV18; j_call: TRBJ1-6; cdr3_aa: CASSPVSQGDSPLHF; cdr3_nt: TGTGCCAGCTCACCAGTCTCACAGGGAGATTCACCCCTCCACTTT
d_call: -; clone_size: -; v_call: TRBV7-6; j_call: TRBJ2-3; cdr3_aa: CASSLWTPEAGGDTQYF; cdr3_nt: TGTGCCAGCAGCTTATGGACCCCGGAGGCAGGGGGGGATACGCAGTATTTT
d_call: -; clone_size: -; v_call: TRBV3-1/TRBV3-2; j_call: TRBJ1-2; cdr3_aa: CASRRTGPNYGYTF; cdr3_nt: TGTGCCAGCCGAAGAACGGGTCCTAACTATGGCTACACCTTC
d_call: TRBD2; clone_size: -; v_call: TRBV6-1; j_call: TRBJ2-5; cdr3_aa: CASSELGTSGGRETQYF; cdr3_nt: TGTGCCAGCAGTGAGCTGGGGACTAGCGGGGGGAGGGAGACCCAGTACTTC
d_call: TRBD2; clone_size: -; v_call: TRBV5-1; j_call: TRBJ2-3; cdr3_aa: CASSPTPTSGRALGGSDTQYF; cdr3_nt: TGCGCCAGCAGCCCTACTCCGACTAGCGGGAGGGCCCTCGGTGGGTCTGATACGCAGTATTTT
d_call: -; clone_size: -; v_call: TRBV19; j_call: TRBJ1-1; cdr3_aa: CASNLGTSLTEAFF; cdr3_nt: TGTGCCAGTAACCTTGGGACATCGCTCACTGAAGCTTTCTTT
d_call: TRBD1; clone_size: -; v_call: TRBV18; j_call: TRBJ2-3; cdr3_aa: CASSPRGQGSSADTQYF; cdr3_nt: TGTGCCAGCTCACCTCGGGGACAGGGTAGTTCGGCAGATACGCAGTATTTT
d_call: TRBD1; clone_size: -; v_call: TRBV5-1; j_call: TRBJ2-1; cdr3_aa: CASSFSGTGGNEQFF; cdr3_nt: TGCGCCAGCAGCTTTTCCGGGACAGGGGGCAATGAGCAGTTCTTC
d_call: TRBD1; clone_size: -; v_call: TRBV24-1; j_call: TRBJ1-2; cdr3_aa: CATSDLYRGYGYTF; cdr3_nt: TGTGCCACCAGTGATTTGTACAGGGGGTATGGCTACACCTTC
d_call: TRBD1; clone_size: -; v_call: TRBV6-5; j_call: TRBJ1-4; cdr3_aa: CASSPLTGGNEKLFF; cdr3_nt: TGTGCCAGCAGTCCGCTGACAGGGGGCAATGAAAAACTGTTTTTT
d_call: TRBD2; clone_size: -; v_call: TRBV5-1; j_call: TRBJ2-5; cdr3_aa: CASSPRVTSWDVETQYF; cdr3_nt: TGCGCCAGCAGCCCGCGGGTGACTAGCTGGGATGTGGAGACCCAGTACTTC
d_call: TRBD2; clone_size: -; v_call: TRBV18; j_call: TRBJ2-3; cdr3_aa: CASSREGRGTDTQYF; cdr3_nt: TGTGCCAGCTCCCGGGAGGGCCGCGGCACAGATACGCAGTATTTT
d_call: TRBD2; clone_size: -; v_call: TRBV11-3; j_call: TRBJ2-1; cdr3_aa: CASSLSAGGPYNEQFF; cdr3_nt: TGTGCCAGCAGCTTATCCGCGGGAGGGCCCTACAATGAGCAGTTCTTC
d_call: TRBD2; clone_size: -; v_call: TRBV9; j_call: TRBJ2-7; cdr3_aa: CASSEGTSGIEEQYF; cdr3_nt: TGTGCCAGCAGCGAGGGGACTAGCGGGATAGAAGAGCAGTACTTC
d_call: TRBD2; clone_size: -; v_call: TRBV12-3/TRBV12-4; j_call: TRBJ2-1; cdr3_aa: CASIREGEQFF; cdr3_nt: TGTGCCAGCATTCGGGAGGGGGAGCAGTTCTTC
d_call: TRBD2; clone_size: -; v_call: TRBV5-1; j_call: TRBJ2-2; cdr3_aa: CASSPLAGLGTGELFF; cdr3_nt: TGCGCCAGCAGCCCCCTAGCGGGGTTGGGCACCGGGGAGCTGTTTTTT
d_call: -; clone_size: -; v_call: TRBV2; j_call: TRBJ1-5; cdr3_aa: CASSEALEGGQPQHF; cdr3_nt: TGTGCCAGCAGTGAAGCGCTGGAGGGTGGGCAGCCCCAGCATTTT
d_call: -; clone_size: -; v_call: TRBV6-1; j_call: TRBJ1-2; cdr3_aa: CASSESTGAHYGYTF; cdr3_nt: TGTGCCAGCAGTGAATCGACAGGTGCTCATTATGGCTACACCTTC
d_call: -; clone_size: -; v_call: TRBV7-9; j_call: TRBJ2-7; cdr3_aa: CASSPWVGGGYEQYF; cdr3_nt: TGTGCCAGCAGCCCCTGGGTGGGAGGGGGTTACGAGCAGTACTTC
d_call: -; clone_size: -; v_call: TRBV5-4; j_call: TRBJ2-2; cdr3_aa: CASSFPRGANAGELFF; cdr3_nt: TGTGCCAGCAGCTTTCCCCGGGGGGCGAATGCCGGGGAGCTGTTTTTT
d_call: -; clone_size: once; v_call: TRBV7-2; j_call: TRBJ1-1; cdr3_aa: CASSLGGMNTEAFF; cdr3_nt: TGTGCCAGCAGCTTGGGGGGGATGAACACTGAAGCTTTCTTT
d_call: TRBD2; clone_size: few; v_call: TRBV9; j_call: TRBJ2-3; cdr3_aa: CASSTGGTSGDTQYF; cdr3_nt: TGTGCCAGCAGCACAGGGGGGACTAGCGGAGATACGCAGTATTTT
d_call: TRBD2; clone_size: -; v_call: TRBV7-6; j_call: TRBJ2-7; cdr3_aa: CASSLGAGGAYEQYF; cdr3_nt: TGTGCCAGCAGCTTAGGTGCGGGGGGGGCCTACGAGCAGTACTTC
d_call: -; clone_size: -; v_call: TRBV5-4; j_call: TRBJ2-7; cdr3_aa: CASSLDRTYEQYF; cdr3_nt: TGTGCCAGCAGCTTGGACAGGACCTACGAGCAGTACTTC
d_call: TRBD1; clone_size: -; v_call: TRBV5-6; j_call: TRBJ1-2; cdr3_aa: CASSPGVGGGYGYTF; cdr3_nt: TGTGCCAGCAGCCCCGGTGTAGGGGGCGGTTATGGCTACACCTTC
d_call: TRBD1; clone_size: -; v_call: TRBV29-1; j_call: TRBJ2-1; cdr3_aa: CSVLSGTGGGNEQFF; cdr3_nt: TGCAGCGTCCTCTCCGGGACAGGGGGCGGCAATGAGCAGTTCTTC
d_call: -; clone_size: -; v_call: TRBV25-1; j_call: TRBJ2-5; cdr3_aa: CASTGEATQYF; cdr3_nt: TGTGCCAGCACCGGAGAAGCGACCCAGTACTTC
d_call: -; clone_size: -; v_call: TRBV5-1; j_call: TRBJ2-7; cdr3_aa: CASGGAGAEQYF; cdr3_nt: TGCGCCAGCGGGGGGGCAGGGGCCGAGCAGTACTTC
d_call: -; clone_size: few; v_call: TRBV5-1; j_call: TRBJ2-2; cdr3_aa: CASSLVGGDTGELFF; cdr3_nt: TGCGCCAGCAGCTTGGTAGGCGGGGACACCGGGGAGCTGTTTTTT
d_call: TRBD1; clone_size: -; v_call: TRBV11-2; j_call: TRBJ1-6; cdr3_aa: CASSLSDRGRFLYNSPLHF; cdr3_nt: TGTGCCAGCAGCTTATCGGACAGGGGGCGCTTTTTGTATAATTCACCCCTCCACTTT
d_call: TRBD2; clone_size: -; v_call: TRBV18; j_call: TRBJ2-1; cdr3_aa: CASSLGLADEQFF; cdr3_nt: TGTGCCAGCTCACTGGGACTAGCGGATGAGCAGTTCTTC
d_call: -; clone_size: -; v_call: TRBV15; j_call: TRBJ1-3; cdr3_aa: CATSRNPIWEAGNTIYF; cdr3_nt: TGTGCCACCAGCAGAAACCCAATCTGGGAGGCTGGAAACACCATATATTTT
d_call: -; clone_size: -; v_call: TRBV2; j_call: TRBJ2-3; cdr3_aa: CASRSRVLSTDTQYF; cdr3_nt: TGTGCCAGCAGATCCAGGGTTTTAAGCACAGATACGCAGTATTTT
d_call: TRBD2; clone_size: -; v_call: TRBV7-9; j_call: TRBJ2-3; cdr3_aa: CANGRAGGTDTQYF; cdr3_nt: TGTGCCAATGGCCGAGCGGGGGGCACAGATACGCAGTATTTT
d_call: TRBD1; clone_size: -; v_call: TRBV11-2; j_call: TRBJ2-7; cdr3_aa: CASSSEGQGFGEQYF; cdr3_nt: TGTGCCAGTAGCAGCGAGGGACAGGGGTTCGGCGAGCAGTACTTC